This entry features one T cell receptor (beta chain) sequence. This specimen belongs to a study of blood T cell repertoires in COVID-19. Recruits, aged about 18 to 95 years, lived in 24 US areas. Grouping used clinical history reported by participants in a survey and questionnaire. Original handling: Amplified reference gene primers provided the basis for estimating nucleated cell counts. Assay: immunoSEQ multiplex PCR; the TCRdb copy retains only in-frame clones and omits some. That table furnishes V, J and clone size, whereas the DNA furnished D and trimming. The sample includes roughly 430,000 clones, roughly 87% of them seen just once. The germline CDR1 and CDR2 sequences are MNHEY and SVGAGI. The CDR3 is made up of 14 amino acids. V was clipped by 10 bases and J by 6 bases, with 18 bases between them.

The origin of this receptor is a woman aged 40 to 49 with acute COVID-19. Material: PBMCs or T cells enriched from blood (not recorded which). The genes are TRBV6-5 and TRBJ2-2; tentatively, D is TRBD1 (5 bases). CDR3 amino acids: CAIHPGIGAGELFF. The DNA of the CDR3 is TGTGCCATCCACCCTGGGATAGGGGCCGGGGAGCTGTTTTTT.